This TCR beta chain derives from a study of blood T cell repertoires in COVID-19. As for the study in general: Acute-phase and convalescent COVID-19 samples originated in the United States, Italy and Spain.

The length of the CDR3 is 14 residues. The V gene's germline CDR1 is GTSNPN and CDR2 SVGIG (reference sequence). With 3 bases removed from V and 3 bases from J, the gap between germline ends came to 14 bases. Original methodology: Estimation of nucleated cell counts relied on the amplification of reference gene primers. Assay: immunoSEQ multiplex PCR; the TCRdb copy retains only in-frame clones and omits some. V and J calls and clone size are copied from that table; D and trimming were computed from the DNA. The sample has roughly 180,000 clones, around four fifths seen once. Across about two dozen US areas, participants ranged in age from about 18 to 100 years. Donors in Cohort 3 counted as recovered after two negative PCRs, clearance, or symptom resolution.

The TCR was taken from a woman in her forties or fifties who had recovered from COVID-19. The chain joins TRBV30 to TRBJ1-1; no firm D call. Sequenced: PBMCs or T cells enriched from blood (not recorded which). Here the CDR3 DNA reads TGTGCCTGGAGAACGGGGAGGAGGGACACTGAAGCTTTCTTT. It specifies CAWRTGRRDTEAFF.